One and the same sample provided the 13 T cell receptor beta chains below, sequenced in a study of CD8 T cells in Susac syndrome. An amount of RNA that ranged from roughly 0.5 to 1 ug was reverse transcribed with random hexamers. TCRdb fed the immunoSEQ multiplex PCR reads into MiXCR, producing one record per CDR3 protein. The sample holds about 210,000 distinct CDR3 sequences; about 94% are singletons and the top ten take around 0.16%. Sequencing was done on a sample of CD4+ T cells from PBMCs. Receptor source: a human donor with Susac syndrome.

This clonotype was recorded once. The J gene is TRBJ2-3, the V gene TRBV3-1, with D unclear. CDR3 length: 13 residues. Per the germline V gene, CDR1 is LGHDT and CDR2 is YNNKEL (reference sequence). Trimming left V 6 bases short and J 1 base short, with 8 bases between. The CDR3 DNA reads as TGTGCCAGCAGGGCGAGCGGCACAGATACGCAGTATTTT. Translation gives CASRASGTDTQYF.

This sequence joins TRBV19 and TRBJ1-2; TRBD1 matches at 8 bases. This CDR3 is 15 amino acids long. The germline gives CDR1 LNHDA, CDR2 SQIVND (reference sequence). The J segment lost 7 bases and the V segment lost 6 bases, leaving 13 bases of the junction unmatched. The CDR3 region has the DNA TGTGCCAGTAGCACCCTTCCGGGACAGGAATTTGGCTACACCTTC. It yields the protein CASSTLPGQEFGYTF.

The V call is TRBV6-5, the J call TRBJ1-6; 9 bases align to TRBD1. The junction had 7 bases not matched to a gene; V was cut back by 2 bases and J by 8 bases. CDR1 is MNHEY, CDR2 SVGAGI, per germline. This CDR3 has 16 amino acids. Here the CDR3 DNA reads TGTGCCAGCAGTTACGGGTTGGGACAGGGAGATTCACCCCTCCACTTT. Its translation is CASSYGLGQGDSPLHF.

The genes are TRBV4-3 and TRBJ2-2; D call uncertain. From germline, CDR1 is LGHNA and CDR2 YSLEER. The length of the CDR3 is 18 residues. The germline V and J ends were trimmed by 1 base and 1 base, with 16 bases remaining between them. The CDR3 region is CASSQATEMQLNTGELFF. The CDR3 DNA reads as TGCGCCAGCAGCCAAGCAACAGAAATGCAACTGAACACCGGGGAGCTGTTTTTT.

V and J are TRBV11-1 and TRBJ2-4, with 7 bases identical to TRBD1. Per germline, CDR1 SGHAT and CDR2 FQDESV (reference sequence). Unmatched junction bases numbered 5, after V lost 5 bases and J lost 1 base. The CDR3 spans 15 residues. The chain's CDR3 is CASSTTGEAKNIQYF. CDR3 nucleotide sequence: TGTGCCAGCAGCACTACAGGGGAGGCCAAAAACATTCAGTACTTC. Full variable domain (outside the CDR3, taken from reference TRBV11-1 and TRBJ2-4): EAEVAQSPRYKITEKSQAVAFWCDPISGHATLYWYRQILGQGPELLVQFQDESVVDDSQLPKDRFSAERLKGVDSTLKIQPAELGDSAMYLCASSTTGEAKNIQYFGAGTRLSVL.

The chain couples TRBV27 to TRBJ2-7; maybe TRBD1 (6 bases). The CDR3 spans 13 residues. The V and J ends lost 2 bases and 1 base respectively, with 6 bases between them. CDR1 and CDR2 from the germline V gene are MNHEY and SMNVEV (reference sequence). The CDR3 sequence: CASSLQGSYEQYF. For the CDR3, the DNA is TGTGCCAGCAGTTTACAGGGGTCCTACGAGCAGTACTTC.

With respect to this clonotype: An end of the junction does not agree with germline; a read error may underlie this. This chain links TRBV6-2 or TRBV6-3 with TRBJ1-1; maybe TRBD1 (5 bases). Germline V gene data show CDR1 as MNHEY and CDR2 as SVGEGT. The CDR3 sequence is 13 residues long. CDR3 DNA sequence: TGTGCCAGCAGTTACTCGTCTACTGGACATGGGATCTTT. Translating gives CASSYSSTGHGIF.

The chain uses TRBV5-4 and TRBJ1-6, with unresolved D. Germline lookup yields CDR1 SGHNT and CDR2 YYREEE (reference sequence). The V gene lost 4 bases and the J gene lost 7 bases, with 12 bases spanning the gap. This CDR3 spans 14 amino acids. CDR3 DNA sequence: TGTGCCAGCAGCCCACCGGGCCAAAATTCACCCCTCCACTTT. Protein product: CASSPPGQNSPLHF.

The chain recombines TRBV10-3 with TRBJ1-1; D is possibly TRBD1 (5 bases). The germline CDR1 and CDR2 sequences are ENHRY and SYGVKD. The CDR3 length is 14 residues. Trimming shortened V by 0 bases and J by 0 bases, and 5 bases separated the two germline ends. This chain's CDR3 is CAISESTVNTEAFF. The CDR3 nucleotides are TGTGCCATCAGTGAGTCGACAGTGAACACTGAAGCTTTCTTT.

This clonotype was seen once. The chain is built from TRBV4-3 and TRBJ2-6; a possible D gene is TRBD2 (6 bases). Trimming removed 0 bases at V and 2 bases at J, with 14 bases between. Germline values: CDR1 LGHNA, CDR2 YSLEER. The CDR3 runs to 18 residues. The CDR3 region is CASSQDLVSGAGANVLTF. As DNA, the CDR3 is TGCGCCAGCAGCCAAGATCTGGTATCGGGGGCTGGGGCCAACGTCCTGACTTTC.

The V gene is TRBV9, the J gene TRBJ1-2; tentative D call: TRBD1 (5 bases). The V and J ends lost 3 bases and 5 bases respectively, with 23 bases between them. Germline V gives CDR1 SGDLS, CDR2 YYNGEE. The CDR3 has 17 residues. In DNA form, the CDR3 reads TGTGCCAGCAGCGATTGGCCCGGGCCTGCAGGGAGGTATGGCTACACCTTC. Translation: CASSDWPGPAGRYGYTF.

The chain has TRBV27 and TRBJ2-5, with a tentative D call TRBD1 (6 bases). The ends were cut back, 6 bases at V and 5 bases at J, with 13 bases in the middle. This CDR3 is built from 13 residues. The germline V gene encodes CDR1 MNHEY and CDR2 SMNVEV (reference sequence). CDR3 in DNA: TGTGCCAGCAGACAACAGGGATTGGAGACCCAGTACTTC. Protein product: CASRQQGLETQYF.

The CDR3 region is CASTTGGGRPYNEQFF. CDR3 nucleotides: TGTGCCAGCACCACGGGGGGAGGAAGGCCCTACAATGAGCAGTTCTTC. The chain joins TRBV6-8 to TRBJ2-1, with 7 bases identical to TRBD2. Germline CDR1 MNHGY, CDR2 SAAAGT. V lost 7 bases and J lost 2; bases outside the gene matches: 11. The CDR3 contains 16 residues.